The 21 T cell receptor beta chains below come from one sample, sequenced in a study of control samples from healthy donors and cancer patients. Sequencing used immunoSEQ multiplex PCR; TCRdb keeps in-frame clones, though not all of them. The sample lists about 150,000 clones; 90% to 95% were seen once. Sequenced material: blood. The source of these receptors is a young woman in good health.

This clone was detected once. The chain carries TRBV5-6 and TRBJ1-1, with D uncertain. Germline V gives CDR1 SGHDT, CDR2 YYEEEE. This CDR3 has 15 residues. Trimming pared 0 bases from V and 4 bases from J, leaving 13 bases between. The CDR3 reads CASSLAGLGGTEAFF. CDR3 nucleotides: TGTGCCAGCAGCTTGGCCGGCTTAGGAGGCACTGAAGCTTTCTTT.

This clone appeared a few times. The chain has TRBV15 and TRBJ2-1; TRBD2 matches 14 bases. This CDR3 is built from 17 residues. Trimming at V came to 6 bases and at J to 8 bases, leaving 12 bases not matched to a gene. Germline values: CDR1 LNHNV, CDR2 YYDKDF (reference sequence). In nucleotides, the CDR3 is TGTGCCACCAGTCGTCACCCGACTAGCGGGAGGGCCTATGAGCAGTTCTTC. Protein sequence: CATSRHPTSGRAYEQFF.

This clone was seen a handful of times. The chain carries TRBV27 and TRBJ2-7; D gene ambiguous. Trimming pared 5 bases from V and 4 bases from J, leaving 15 bases between. The CDR3 length is 14 residues. Germline V lookup: CDR1 MNHEY, CDR2 SMNVEV (reference sequence). CDR3 nucleotides: TGTGCCAGCAGTCGGTCTAGTGGTGTGTACGAGCAGTACTTC. Its translation is CASSRSSGVYEQYF.

The table lists this clone with a count of one. The rearrangement links TRBV7-2 to TRBJ2-1; D unresolved. Trimming stripped 1 base from V and 7 bases from J, with 8 bases between. The germline CDR1 and CDR2 sequences are SGHTA and FQGNSA. The length of the CDR3 is 13 residues. The CDR3 is CASSLEGINEQFF. The CDR3 region has the DNA TGTGCCAGCAGCTTAGAAGGGATTAATGAGCAGTTCTTC.

The chain has TRBV15 and TRBJ2-2; the D gene could be TRBD1 or TRBD2 (5 bases each). The germline V gene encodes CDR1 LNHNV and CDR2 YYDKDF (reference sequence). Trimming took 9 bases from V and 7 from J, leaving 15 bases between them. The CDR3 consists of 13 residues. The CDR3 DNA reads TGTGCCACAGTGGGGACCTCCGGCGGGGAGCTGTTTTTT. It yields the protein CATVGTSGGELFF.

This chain uses TRBV27 with TRBJ2-7; D remains unclear. V dropped 2 bases and J dropped 3 bases, with 8 bases sitting between them. The CDR3 spans 13 residues. Germline CDR1 is MNHEY and CDR2 is SMNVEV (reference sequence). CDR3 sequence: CASSLRRFYEQYF. CDR3 coding DNA: TGTGCCAGCAGTTTACGACGGTTCTACGAGCAGTACTTC.

This clone occurred once. The V call is TRBV19, the J call TRBJ1-1; tentatively, D is TRBD1 (5 bases). Trimming took off 5 bases at V and 1 base at J, with 11 bases between the two ends. In germline, CDR1 is LNHDA, CDR2 SQIVND (reference sequence). The CDR3 is made up of 14 amino acids. The chain's CDR3 is CASSFWGQNTEAFF. Here the CDR3 DNA reads TGTGCCAGTAGTTTCTGGGGCCAGAACACTGAAGCTTTCTTT.

The V and J genes are TRBV7-2 and TRBJ2-7; 11 bases match TRBD1. The CDR3 has 14 residues. Germline lookup yields CDR1 SGHTA and CDR2 FQGNSA. V was pared by 4 bases and J by 3 bases, with 2 bases of the junction left unmatched. The DNA of the CDR3 is TGTGCCAGCAGCTCCGGGACAGGGGGCTACGAGCAGTACTTC. This gives the protein CASSSGTGGYEQYF.

The CDR3 nucleotides are TGTGCCAGCAGCTTCTACAGGGGCTCCTACAATGAGCAGTTCTTC. This encodes CASSFYRGSYNEQFF. The chain joins TRBV7-2 to TRBJ2-1, with 7 nucleotides matching TRBD1. The germline gives CDR1 SGHTA, CDR2 FQGNSA. V lost 3 bases and J lost 0; bases outside the gene matches: 2. The CDR3 extends over 15 amino acids.

V gene TRBV11-2 combines with J gene TRBJ1-3; D is ambiguous. V was shortened by 6 bases and J by 0 bases, with 3 bases between the two germline ends. CDR1 and CDR2 (germline): SGHAT, FQNNGV. This CDR3 has 12 residues. CDR3 amino acids: CASRSSGNTIYF. The CDR3 DNA reads as TGTGCCAGCAGGAGCTCTGGAAACACCATATATTTT.

The chain combines TRBV18 with TRBJ1-1; the match to TRBD1 covers 7 bases. The CDR3 covers 15 residues. V lost 6 bases to trimming and J lost 0 bases; unmatched junction nucleotides: 7. In germline, CDR1 is KGHSH, CDR2 LQKENI. The CDR3 bases are TGTGCCAGCTCTCGGGACAGACTCATGAACACTGAAGCTTTCTTT. Translation gives CASSRDRLMNTEAFF.

V is TRBV12-5 and J is TRBJ1-6, with TRBD1 as a possible D gene (5 bases). Germline V CDR1 and CDR2: LGHNT, FRNRAP. The germline V and J ends were trimmed by 4 bases and 10 bases, with 11 bases remaining between them. The CDR3 has 13 residues. The CDR3 loop is CASGWGGDSPLHF. In DNA form, the CDR3 reads TGTGCTAGTGGTTGGGGTGGGGACTCACCCCTCCACTTT.

This sequence joins TRBV10-3 and TRBJ2-7, with D possibly TRBD1 on 6 matching bases. The V and J ends lost 0 bases and 3 bases respectively, with 12 bases between them. Germline CDR1 ENHRY, CDR2 SYGVKD. The CDR3 is made up of 15 amino acids. This chain's CDR3 is CAISESLGAGYEQYF. In DNA, the CDR3 is TGTGCCATCAGTGAGTCCTTGGGGGCCGGCTACGAGCAGTACTTC.

The chain combines TRBV3-1 (or the pseudogene TRBV3-2) with TRBJ2-1; weak D call: TRBD2 (6 bases). Germline V gives CDR1 LGHDT, CDR2 YNNKEL (reference sequence). The CDR3 is 14 amino acids. V lost 1 base and J lost 5, with 9 bases in between. The chain's CDR3 is CASSQGGKDNEQFF. CDR3 nucleotide sequence: TGTGCCAGCAGCCAAGGCGGGAAGGACAATGAGCAGTTCTTC.

The chain employs TRBV18 and TRBJ2-3; D tentatively fits TRBD1 or TRBD2 (5 bases each). Germline V lookup: CDR1 KGHSH, CDR2 LQKENI. This CDR3 spans 14 amino acids. With 6 bases removed from V and 2 bases from J, the gap between germline ends came to 12 bases. The CDR3: CASSRGGYTDTQYF. CDR3 nucleotide sequence: TGTGCCAGCTCCCGTGGGGGATACACAGATACGCAGTATTTT.

The chain is built from TRBV2 and TRBJ2-7; 12 bases map to TRBD1. Germline V CDR1 and CDR2: SNHLY, FYNNEI. V lost 8 bases, J lost 4 bases, and 6 bases stayed unmatched. The CDR3 contains 14 residues. This CDR3 is CASCGTGGVYEQYF. For the CDR3, the DNA is TGTGCCAGCTGCGGGACAGGGGGCGTTTACGAGCAGTACTTC.

This clone came up once. V usage is TRBV6-2 or TRBV6-3 and J usage is TRBJ1-2; tentative D call: TRBD1 (6 bases). Trimming stripped 6 bases from V and 8 bases from J, with 28 bases between. Germline CDR1 and CDR2: MNHEY and SVGEGT. There are 17 residues in the CDR3. Written as DNA, the CDR3 is TGTGCCAGCAGCCGCGGATCTTACAGGGAAGTAGTCTACGGCTACACCTTC. Amino acids: CASSRGSYREVVYGYTF.

V gene TRBV7-3 combines with J gene TRBJ2-7, with D perhaps matching TRBD1 (5 bases). From germline, CDR1 is SGHTA and CDR2 FQGTGA. The CDR3 spans 13 residues. Trimming removed 3 bases from V and 1 base from J, with 7 bases in between. The CDR3 DNA sequence: TGTGCCAGCAGCTTCCAGGGTTCCTACGAGCAGTACTTC. Amino acid sequence: CASSFQGSYEQYF. The variable domain in full, completed from reference TRBV7-3 and TRBJ2-7, reads GAGVSQTPSNKVTEKGKYVELRCDPISGHTALYWYRQSLGQGPEFLIYFQGTGAADDSGLPNDRFFAVRPEGSVSTLKIQRTERGDSAVYLCASSFQGSYEQYFGPGTRLTVT.

The gene calls are TRBV28 and TRBJ1-2; D gene unclear. Germline CDR1 MDHEN, CDR2 SYDVKM. The CDR3 totals 15 residues. Between the trimmed V and J ends, which lost 5 bases and 1 base, there was a span of 14 bases. The CDR3 nucleotides are TGTGCCAGCAGTCCCCCCCGCTTGGATAACTATGGCTACACCTTC. Amino acid sequence: CASSPPRLDNYGYTF.

This clone occurred once. The chain joins TRBV5-1 to TRBJ1-3; 7 nucleotides match TRBD1. V dropped 3 bases and J dropped 0; count of bases not matched to a gene: 6. The CDR3 is 16 residues long. Germline V lookup: CDR1 SGHRS, CDR2 YFSETQ. CDR3 protein: CASSSDRAVSGNTIYF. The CDR3 nucleotides read TGCGCCAGCAGCTCCGACAGGGCTGTCTCTGGAAACACCATATATTTT.

The chain couples TRBV10-3 to TRBJ2-1, with a weak D call TRBD2 (6 bases). With 5 bases removed from V and 0 bases from J, the gap between germline ends came to 17 bases. Per germline, CDR1 ENHRY and CDR2 SYGVKD. CDR3 length: 17 amino acids. The chain's CDR3 is CAISQPGLGSSYNEQFF. In DNA, the CDR3 is TGTGCCATCAGTCAACCGGGACTCGGAAGCTCCTACAATGAGCAGTTCTTC.